These T cell receptor beta chains were read from a single sample in a study of tumor-infiltrating lymphocytes in primary liver carcinoma. Each CDR3 protein is one row after TCRdb ran MiXCR on the multiplex PCR reads. The repertoire holds tens of thousands of distinct CDR3 sequences, with over 60% as singletons. The material sequenced was liver tumor tissue from sampling region 4. The receptors were gathered from a man aged 35 to 55 with primary liver carcinoma and hepatitis B virus infection. Each CDR3 is given with its conserved first and last residue. The D gene is left open where the match is weak. Only some rows state a clone size, as once, few, many or a class for expanded clones.

size	D	V	J	DNA	CDR3
many	.	TRBV11-3	TRBJ2-1	TGTGCCAGCAACTTAGGCGTCTCGAACGATGAGCAGTTCTTC	CASNLGVSNDEQFF
few	.	TRBV10-2	TRBJ2-6	TGCGCCAGCAGTTGGGCCAACGTCCTGACTTTC	CASSWANVLTF
.	.	TRBV11-2	TRBJ2-3	TGTGCCAGCAGCACCAGTACAGTTACGCAGTATTTT	CASSTSTVTQYF
few	.	TRBV6-1	TRBJ2-7	TGTGCCAGCAGTGAAAGGTTGGGGACGGAGGGGTACGAGCAGTACTTC	CASSERLGTEGYEQYF
.	.	TRBV11-2	TRBJ2-2	TGTACCAGCAACTTAGCATTAGGAGGGACGAACACCGGGGAGCTATTTTTT	CTSNLALGGTNTGELFF
.	.	TRBV6-1	TRBJ1-2	TGTGCCAACAGCTTGACAGAGACAACTAACTATGGCTCCACCTTC	CANSLTETTNYGSTF
.	TRBD2	TRBV12-5	TRBJ2-3	TGTGCTAGTGGTTGCGAAGCGGGACGCACAGAAACGCAGTTTTTT	CASGCEAGRTETQFF
.	TRBD1	TRBV6-2/TRBV6-3	TRBJ2-2	TGTGCCAGCAGCCTGGGACAGTACAACGGGGAGCTGTTTTTT	CASSLGQYNGELFF
.	.	TRBV11-3	TRBJ2-3	TGTGCCAGCAGCCCGGGGATCCAGCGAGCCTTGTTTACGCAGTATTTT	CASSPGIQRALFTQYF
.	.	TRBV6-6	TRBJ2-3	TGTGCCATCAGTTACCCCCTCACAGGGGGCAGCGGGAGTAGAACTAGCACAGATACGCAGTACTTT	CAISYPLTGGSGSRTSTDTQYF
.	TRBD1	TRBV5-1	TRBJ2-7	TGTGCCAGCAACTTGGGACAGGGGGCCTACGAGCAGTACTTC	CASNLGQGAYEQYF
.	TRBD2	TRBV18	TRBJ2-7	TGTGCCAGCTCACCAACCAGAGTGACTAGCCCCTACGAGCAGTACTTC	CASSPTRVTSPYEQYF
.	TRBD2	TRBV11-2	TRBJ2-1	TGTGCCAGCGGCTTAGATGGGCGATTCAGCGGGACCCTTTACAACGAGCAATTCTTC	CASGLDGRFSGTLYNEQFF
.	.	TRBV29-1	TRBJ1-3	TGCAGCGGGCCCAGGATCCTCTCTGGAAACACCATATATTTT	CSGPRILSGNTIYF
.	.	TRBV7-8	TRBJ2-7	TGTGCCAGCGGCTTGTCATCCACATACGAGCAGTACTTC	CASGLSSTYEQYF
many	.	TRBV6-5	TRBJ1-6	TGTGCCAGCAGCCCTAAGCCGAATTCACCCCTCCACTTT	CASSPKPNSPLHF
.	.	TRBV29-1	TRBJ1-3	TGCGGCGTTGAAGATCAGGCGGGACGGTACTCTGGAAACACCATATATTTT	CGVEDQAGRYSGNTIYF
.	.	TRBV12-3/TRBV12-4	TRBJ2-2	TGTGCCATCAGTTTAACCGGGAAGCTGTTTTTT	CAISLTGKLFF
.	.	TRBV6-5	TRBJ1-4	TGTGCCGGCAGTTACTCCCGGGGGACTAATGAAAAACTATTTTTT	CAGSYSRGTNEKLFF
.	TRBD1	TRBV11-1	TRBJ2-5	TGTACCAGCAGCCAAGGACAGGGGGTAATTCAAGATACCCAGTACTTC	CTSSQGQGVIQDTQYF
few	.	TRBV30	TRBJ1-2	TGTGCCTGGAGTTTCGGGTGGAAGGATACCAACGGCTACACCTTC	CAWSFGWKDTNGYTF
.	.	TRBV6-2/TRBV6-3	TRBJ1-5	TGTGCCAGCAGTTATAGCCCAGGGGTTCAGTCCCAGCATTTT	CASSYSPGVQSQHF
.	TRBD2	TRBV12-3/TRBV12-4	TRBJ2-3	TGTGCCAGCAGTTTACGGGGCCAACTAGCGTCCGCCGATACGCAGTATTTT	CASSLRGQLASADTQYF
.	TRBD1	TRBV11-2	TRBJ1-2	TGTGCCGGTAGCTTAGGTGGGACAGCCCTAGGAGACTGCACCTTC	CAGSLGGTALGDCTF
.	.	TRBV29-1	TRBJ2-7	TGCAGCGTCGATAGTGGGAGAGCCACCTACGAGCGGTACTTC	CSVDSGRATYERYF
.	.	TRBV4-3	TRBJ2-2	TGCGCCAGCCAGACATCGAACACCGGGGAGCTGTTTTTT	CASQTSNTGELFF
.	.	TRBV11-1	TRBJ2-2	TGTGCCAGCTTAGTACGTTTCGGGGAGCTGTTTTTT	CASLVRFGELFF
once	.	TRBV11-1	TRBJ2-3	TGTGCCAGCAGTTTGCCGAGGGAGGACACAGATACGCAGTATTTT	CASSLPREDTDTQYF
.	TRBD1	TRBV6-1	TRBJ2-7	TGTGCAACCAGTGGGCAGGGGGCGGACGAGCAGTACTTC	CATSGQGADEQYF
.	.	TRBV12-5	TRBJ2-7	TGTTCCAGTGAGGGGACCGGTTCCTACGAGGAGTACTTC	CSSEGTGSYEEYF
few	TRBD1	TRBV10-2	TRBJ2-7	TGTGCCAGCAACCCGGGACAGTGGGCATTATACGAGCAGTACTTC	CASNPGQWALYEQYF
many	.	TRBV7-9	TRBJ2-3	TGTGCCAGCAGCTCTGGGACCGAGGCGATGGCAGATACGCAGTATTTT	CASSSGTEAMADTQYF
.	.	TRBV11-2	TRBJ2-2	TGTGTCAGCAGCCCAGCATTAGGAGGGGCAAACACCGGGGAGCTGTTTTTT	CVSSPALGGANTGELFF
.	TRBD1	TRBV6-5	TRBJ1-1	TGTGCCAGCAGTTATCAGGGGGCCTACGCTAAAGCTTTCTTC	CASSYQGAYAKAFF
.	.	TRBV4-2	TRBJ2-5	TGTGCCAGCAGCCAAGATCTAGGACTCCCGATTCAAGAGGTCCTATACTTC	CASSQDLGLPIQEVLYF
.	TRBD1	TRBV29-1	TRBJ2-1	TGCAATGGGATCGGACAGGGGACCTATAATGAGCAGTTCTTC	CNGIGQGTYNEQFF
.	TRBD1	TRBV4-1	TRBJ1-6	TGCACCAGCAGCCACCACTTACAGGGGGTGGATTCACCCCTCCACTTT	CTSSHHLQGVDSPLHF
.	.	TRBV6-1	TRBJ2-7	TGTGCCAGCAGCGAATGGGTTTACTACGAGCAGTACTTC	CASSEWVYYEQYF
.	.	TRBV10-3	TRBJ2-1	TGTGCCAGCTTAGCAGGAGTGGGCTACAATGAGCATTTCTTC	CASLAGVGYNEHFF
.	.	TRBV6-1	TRBJ2-3	TGTGCCAGCAGTGACCGACAGGAAGCCACAGATACGCAGTATTTT	CASSDRQEATDTQYF
few	.	TRBV11-2	TRBJ2-6	TGTGCCACCCAGCGGCCATGCTCTGGGGCCAACGTCCTGACTTTC	CATQRPCSGANVLTF
.	TRBD1	TRBV18	TRBJ1-6	TGTGCCAGCTCATCCGGGACAGGAGCTTCATCCCCCCACTTT	CASSSGTGASSPHF
.	TRBD1	TRBV5-1	TRBJ2-3	TGTGCCAGCAGCCTGACAGGGTTGATGCCAGATACGCAGTATTTT	CASSLTGLMPDTQYF
many	.	TRBV13	TRBJ1-1	TGTGCCAGCAGCTTAGCGGACGGAAACACTGAAGCTTTCTTT	CASSLADGNTEAFF
.	TRBD2	TRBV29-1	TRBJ2-1	TGCAGCGTTGACGGGACTAGCGGGAGGACATGGGAGCAGTTCTTC	CSVDGTSGRTWEQFF
.	.	TRBV5-1	TRBJ2-7	TGCGCCAGCAGCTTGGTTGGCGCTGGCGCGGGACAGTCCCACGAGCAGTACTTC	CASSLVGAGAGQSHEQYF
.	.	TRBV12-3/TRBV12-4	TRBJ2-4	TGTGCCAGCAGTTTATGGGGTGGGGCAGACATAGCCAAAATCATTGAGTACTTC	CASSLWGGADIAKIIEYF
.	.	TRBV13	TRBJ2-5	TGTGCCAGCAGCCCCCGGCCCGGAACTCCAGAGACCCAGCACTTC	CASSPRPGTPETQHF
many	TRBD1	TRBV11-2	TRBJ1-1	TGTGTCAGCAGCTCCAGGGGGCGAAACACTGAAGCTTTCTTT	CVSSSRGRNTEAFF
.	.	TRBV11-2	TRBJ2-1	TGTGCCAGCAGCCTATGGCAGAGAGCCAATGAGCAGTTCTTC	CASSLWQRANEQFF
.	.	TRBV6-5	TRBJ1-5	TGTGTCAGCAGTGAAGACGGTCGTGGTCAGCCCCATCATTTT	CVSSEDGRGQPHHF
few	.	TRBV11-2	TRBJ2-7	TGTGCGAGCAGTTCAGGTGGCTACGGGCAGTACTTC	CASSSGGYGQYF
few	.	TRBV2	TRBJ2-4	TGTGCCAGCACGGCGGAGGCACTTCGCAAAAACATTCAGTACTTC	CASTAEALRKNIQYF
.	TRBD1	TRBV29-1	TRBJ1-1	TGCAGCTGGTCAGGGGGCTGGGCAATGAACACTGAAGCTTTCTTT	CSWSGGWAMNTEAFF
once	TRBD2	TRBV11-2	TRBJ2-3	TGTGCAAACAGCGAAGCGGGGGCCAGCACAGATACGCAGTATTTT	CANSEAGASTDTQYF
.	.	TRBV4-1	TRBJ2-1	TGCACCAGCAGCCAAGGTCCTAGCTCCTACAATGAGCAGTTCTTT	CTSSQGPSSYNEQFF
.	.	TRBV10-3	TRBJ1-1	TGTGCCATCGGTGAGCCAGAGAAACACACTGAAGCTTTCTTT	CAIGEPEKHTEAFF
.	.	TRBV12-3/TRBV12-4	TRBJ2-3	TGTGCCAGCAAGGTGGGGAGCAATCGGCCCCAGTATTTT	CASKVGSNRPQYF
once	.	TRBV6-6	TRBJ1-5	TGTGCCAGCAGCCAATTCCCGGGGGTTGGTGATGGCAACCAGCCCCAGCATTTT	CASSQFPGVGDGNQPQHF